The present T cell receptor beta chain was sequenced within a study of shared clonotypes between healthy human individuals. Study-wide background: The cohort had a couple of women and three men, ages 18 to 49.

Each cell subset's genomic DNA was divided evenly among several immunoSEQ plates. Only in-frame clones appear in the TCRdb table, and some are missing; sequencing was by immunoSEQ multiplex PCR. This sample has approximately 2,200,000 clones, with about 93% found just once. As concerns this clone: Its antigen is unidentified.

Naivety among CD8 cells was defined by CD45RO negativity and positive CCR7 selection, thereby excluding terminally differentiated effector memory CD45RA+ cells. Study conclusions and caveats: All-four-donor shared clonotypes had higher generation probabilities than non-shared clonotypes did. Only blood samples were collected, and tissue repertoires likely differ.

This receptor was taken from a young man in good health. Some clones in this sample may be carry-over from other donors' samples. The sample consisted of naive CD8+ T cells from PBMCs.

Here the CDR3 reads CASSYSIQGSGNTIYF. As DNA, the CDR3 is TGTGCCAGCAGCTACTCTATACAGGGATCGGGAAACACCATATATTTT. The V call is TRBV7-6, the J call TRBJ1-3; D possibly corresponds to TRBD1 (6 bases). The CDR3 is made up of 16 amino acids. Germline V gene data show CDR1 as SGHVS and CDR2 as FNYEAQ. The ends were cut back, 4 bases at V and 4 bases at J, with 17 bases in the middle.